The 17 T cell receptor beta chains below were found in one sample sequenced in a study of T cell responses to AZD1222 COVID-19 vaccine. Clones were read by immunoSEQ multiplex PCR, and TCRdb kept only the in-frame ones, dropping some. The sample holds over 100,000 clones; around 82% are singletons and the top ten take about a sixth. The sample consisted of peripheral blood, taken on day 0 of AZD1222 vaccination. The source of these receptors is an adult in good health.

V is TRBV5-4 and J is TRBJ1-1, with 7 bases identical to TRBD1. This CDR3 is 17 amino acids long. In germline, CDR1 is SGHNT, CDR2 YYREEE (reference sequence). V lost 4 bases, J lost 2 bases, and 14 bases stayed unmatched. In DNA form, the CDR3 reads TGTGCCAGCAGCCCGGGACAGCGAGGGGGTTTAAACACTGAAGCTTTCTTT. This encodes CASSPGQRGGLNTEAFF.

The gene calls are TRBV19 and TRBJ1-4, with D possibly TRBD1 on 6 matching bases. This CDR3 is 13 amino acids long. Trimming removed 11 bases from V and 3 bases from J, with 13 bases in between. Germline V gene data show CDR1 as LNHDA and CDR2 as SQIVND (reference sequence). Here the CDR3 reads CAGKDSSNEKLFF. The CDR3 DNA reads as TGTGCCGGAAAGGACAGTTCTAATGAAAAACTGTTTTTT. Together with reference TRBV19 and TRBJ1-4, the CDR3 gives the full variable domain: DGGITQSPKYLFRKEGQNVTLSCEQNLNHDAMYWYRQDPGQGLRLIYYSQIVNDFQKGDIAEGYSVSREKKESFPLTVTSAQKNPTAFYLCAGKDSSNEKLFFGSGTQLSVL.

Details on this clone: The same CDR3 is also encoded by other DNA sequences in this sample. V and J are TRBV4-1 and TRBJ1-1, with D unclear. Per the germline V gene, CDR1 is MGHRA and CDR2 is YSYEKL. CDR3 length: 14 amino acids. Trimming took off 3 bases at V and 0 bases at J, with 8 bases between the two ends. CDR3 loop: CASSQSRLNTEAFF. CDR3 DNA: TGCGCCAGCAGCCAGAGCCGACTGAACACTGAAGCTTTCTTT.

The chain recombines TRBV6-6 with TRBJ1-2; D not certain. V shed 8 bases and J shed 2 bases, with 15 bases lying between them. The CDR3 loop spans 14 amino acids. CDR1 and CDR2 (germline): MNHNY, SVGAGI (reference sequence). The CDR3 here is CASVGGTENYGYTF. CDR3 DNA: TGTGCCAGCGTGGGCGGAACGGAGAACTATGGCTACACCTTC.

The CDR3 sequence is CASSDSSNQPQHF. The CDR3 DNA follows: TGTGCCAGCAGCGACAGTAGCAATCAGCCCCAGCATTTT. The chain has TRBV28 and TRBJ1-5; the D gene is possibly TRBD1 (5 bases). Trimming left V 6 bases short and J 0 bases short, with 6 bases between. The length of the CDR3 is 13 residues. Germline V lookup: CDR1 MDHEN, CDR2 SYDVKM. The full variable domain, completed using reference TRBV28 and TRBJ1-5, is DVKVTQSSRYLVKRTGEKVFLECVQDMDHENMFWYRQDPGLGLRLIYFSYDVKMKEKGDIPEGYSVSREKKERFSLILESASTNQTSMYLCASSDSSNQPQHFGDGTRLSIL.

This clone was seen just once. V and J are TRBV9 and TRBJ2-3; tentative D call: TRBD1 (6 bases). Trimming pared 0 bases from V and 7 bases from J, leaving 9 bases between. The CDR3 contains 13 residues. Germline V lookup: CDR1 SGDLS, CDR2 YYNGEE. As DNA, the CDR3 is TGTGCCAGCAGCGTAGAGGACAGTTATACGCAGTATTTT. Translated: CASSVEDSYTQYF.

The count of this clone is one. This sequence joins TRBV2 and TRBJ1-6; D may be TRBD1 (6 bases). Germline CDR1 is SNHLY and CDR2 is FYNNEI. CDR3 size: 19 residues. Trimming removed 6 bases at V and 0 bases at J, with 21 bases between. CDR3 sequence reads: CASSLRDTLSSSYNSPLHF. In nucleotides, the CDR3 is TGTGCCAGCAGCCTCCGGGACACCTTGTCCAGCTCCTATAATTCACCCCTCCACTTT.

The chain has TRBV6-4 and TRBJ2-7, with TRBD1 as a possible D gene (5 bases). Per germline, CDR1 MRHNA and CDR2 SNTAGT. The CDR3 contains 18 residues. V was clipped by 1 base and J by 7 bases, with 26 bases between them. This CDR3 is CASSDFFRLGREGEEQYF. The CDR3 DNA reads TGTGCCAGCAGTGACTTTTTTAGGTTGGGCAGGGAAGGGGAAGAGCAGTACTTC.

V is TRBV25-1 and J is TRBJ1-2; 7 nucleotides line up with TRBD1. The germline CDR1 and CDR2 sequences are MGHDK and SYGVNS. Trimming removed 1 base from V and 8 bases from J; junction bases left unmatched: 7. The CDR3 has 14 residues. CDR3 sequence: CASSESDRVEGYTF. The CDR3 nucleotides read TGTGCCAGCAGTGAATCTGACAGGGTGGAGGGCTACACCTTC.

The rearrangement uses TRBV4-2 and TRBJ1-3; a possible D gene is TRBD1 (5 bases). There are 15 residues in the CDR3. V was shortened by 0 bases and J by 4 bases, with 10 bases between the two germline ends. From germline, CDR1 is LGHNA and CDR2 YNFKEQ. Written as DNA, the CDR3 is TGTGCCAGCAGCCAAGATGAGGGGTCAGGAAACACCATATATTTT. Protein: CASSQDEGSGNTIYF.

The chain carries TRBV6-5 and TRBJ2-1, with a possible D match to TRBD1 (6 bases). V was cut by 8 bases and J by 2 bases, with 13 bases left in between. Germline loops: CDR1 MNHEY, CDR2 SVGAGI. This CDR3 is built from 14 residues. The CDR3 coding sequence is TGTGCCAGCCCCTCTTCAGGGGCCTACAATGAGCAGTTCTTC. Its translation: CASPSSGAYNEQFF.

This chain uses TRBV9 with TRBJ1-1, with D possibly matching TRBD1 (6 bases). Germline V gene lookup returns CDR1 SGDLS and CDR2 YYNGEE. This CDR3 contains 17 residues. V was trimmed by 3 bases and J by 1 base, leaving 19 bases between them. The CDR3, as DNA: TGTGCCAGCAGCGCCTCGACAGGTGTCCCAACGAACACTGAAGCTTTCTTT. The encoded protein is CASSASTGVPTNTEAFF.

This sequence joins TRBV5-1 and TRBJ2-3; 10 nucleotides agree with TRBD1. CDR3 length: 16 residues. Germline values: CDR1 SGHRS, CDR2 YFSETQ. V lost 2 bases and J lost 1; bases outside the gene matches: 4. In DNA, the CDR3 is TGCGCCAGCAGCTTAACCGGGACAGGGGGCACAGATACGCAGTATTTT. Its protein product is CASSLTGTGGTDTQYF.

This sequence joins TRBV28 and TRBJ2-1; D gene unclear. Germline V CDR1 and CDR2: MDHEN, SYDVKM. V gave up 7 bases and J gave up 2 bases, with 3 bases separating them. CDR3 length equals 11 residues. The CDR3 loop is CASKAYNEQFF. The CDR3 DNA reads as TGTGCCAGCAAGGCCTACAATGAGCAGTTCTTC.

The V gene is TRBV24-1, the J gene TRBJ1-6; 7 bases fit TRBD1. V lost 8 bases, J lost 8 bases, and 5 bases stayed unmatched. The CDR3 is made up of 13 amino acids. Germline assignment: CDR1 KGHDR and CDR2 SFDVKD. CDR3 protein: CATKDTGDSPLHF. Written as DNA, the CDR3 is TGTGCCACCAAAGACACAGGGGATTCACCCCTCCACTTT.

The chain carries TRBV6-6 and TRBJ1-1; D is uncertain. The CDR3 extends over 11 amino acids. Looked up from germline, CDR1 is MNHNY and CDR2 is SVGAGI (reference sequence). V lost 6 bases and J 5 bases, leaving 7 bases between the germline ends. The CDR3 spells CASSSKTEAFF. The DNA for the CDR3 is TGTGCCAGCAGCTCGAAAACTGAAGCTTTCTTT.

The V gene is TRBV18, the J gene TRBJ1-3; D remains unclear. Germline CDR1 reads KGHSH; CDR2 reads LQKENI. Deletions cut 4 bases from V and 0 bases from J, with 10 bases between. The CDR3 loop spans 15 amino acids. CDR3 region: CASSQGDLSGNTIYF. The CDR3 DNA is TGTGCCAGCTCACAAGGAGACCTCTCTGGAAACACCATATATTTT.